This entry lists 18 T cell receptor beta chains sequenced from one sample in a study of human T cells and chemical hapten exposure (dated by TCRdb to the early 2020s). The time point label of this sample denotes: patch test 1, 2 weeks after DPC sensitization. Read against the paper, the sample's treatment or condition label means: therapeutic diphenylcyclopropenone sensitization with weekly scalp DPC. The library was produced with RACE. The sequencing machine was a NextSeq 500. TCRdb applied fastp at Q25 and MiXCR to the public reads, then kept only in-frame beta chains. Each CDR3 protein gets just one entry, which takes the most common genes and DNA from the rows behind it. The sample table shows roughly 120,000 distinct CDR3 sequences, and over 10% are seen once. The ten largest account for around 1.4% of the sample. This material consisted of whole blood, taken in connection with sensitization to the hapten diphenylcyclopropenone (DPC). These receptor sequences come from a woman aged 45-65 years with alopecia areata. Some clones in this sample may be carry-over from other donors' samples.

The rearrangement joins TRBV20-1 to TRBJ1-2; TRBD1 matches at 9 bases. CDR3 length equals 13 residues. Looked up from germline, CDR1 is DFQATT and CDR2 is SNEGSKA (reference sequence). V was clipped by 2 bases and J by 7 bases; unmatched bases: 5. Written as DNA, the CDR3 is TGCAGTGCTAGACCGGGACAGGGCACTGGCTACACCTTC. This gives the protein CSARPGQGTGYTF.

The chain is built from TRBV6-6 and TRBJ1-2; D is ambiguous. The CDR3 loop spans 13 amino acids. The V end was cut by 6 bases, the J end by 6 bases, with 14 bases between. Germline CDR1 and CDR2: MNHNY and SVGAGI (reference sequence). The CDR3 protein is CASRKDGANGYTF. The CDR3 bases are TGTGCCAGCAGAAAGGACGGAGCGAATGGCTACACCTTC.

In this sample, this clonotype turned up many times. CDR3 sequence: CASSWNQYTEAFF. For the CDR3, the DNA is TGTGCCAGCAGTTGGAATCAGTACACTGAAGCTTTCTTT. The genes are TRBV6-2 or TRBV6-3 and TRBJ1-1; D unclear. V was cut by 4 bases and J by 3 bases, with 9 bases left in between. There are 13 residues in the CDR3. Germline V gives CDR1 MNHEY, CDR2 SVGEGT.

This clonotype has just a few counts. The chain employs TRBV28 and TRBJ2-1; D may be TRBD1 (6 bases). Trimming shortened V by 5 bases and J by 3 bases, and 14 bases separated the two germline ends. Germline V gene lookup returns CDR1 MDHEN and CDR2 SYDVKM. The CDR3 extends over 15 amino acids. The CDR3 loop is CASSLPGTNYNEQFF. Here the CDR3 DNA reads TGTGCCAGCAGTCTCCCCGGGACAAACTACAATGAGCAGTTCTTC.

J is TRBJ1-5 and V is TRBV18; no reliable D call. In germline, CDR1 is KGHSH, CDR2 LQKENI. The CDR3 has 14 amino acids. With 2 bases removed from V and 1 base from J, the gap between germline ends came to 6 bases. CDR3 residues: CASSPVKSNQPQHF. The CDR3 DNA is TGTGCCAGCTCACCAGTAAAGAGCAATCAGCCCCAGCATTTT.

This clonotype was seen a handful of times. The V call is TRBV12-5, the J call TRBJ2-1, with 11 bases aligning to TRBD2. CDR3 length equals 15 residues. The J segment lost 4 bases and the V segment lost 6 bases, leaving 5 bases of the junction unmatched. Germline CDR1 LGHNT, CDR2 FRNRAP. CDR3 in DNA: TGTGCTAGTGGACTAGGACTAGCGGGTTACAATGAGCAGTTCTTC. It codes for CASGLGLAGYNEQFF. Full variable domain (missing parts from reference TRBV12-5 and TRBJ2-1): DARVTQTPRHKVTEMGQEVTMRCQPILGHNTVFWYRQTMMQGLELLAYFRNRAPLDDSGMPKDRFSAEMPDATLATLKIQPSEPRDSAVYFCASGLGLAGYNEQFFGPGTRLTVL.

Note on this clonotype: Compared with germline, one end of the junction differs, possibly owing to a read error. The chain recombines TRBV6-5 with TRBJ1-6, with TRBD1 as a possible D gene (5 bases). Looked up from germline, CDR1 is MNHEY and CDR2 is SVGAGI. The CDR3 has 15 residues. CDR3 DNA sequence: TGTGCCAGCAGTTACTCGACGGGGCGCGACTCACACCTCCACTTT. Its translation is CASSYSTGRDSHLHF.

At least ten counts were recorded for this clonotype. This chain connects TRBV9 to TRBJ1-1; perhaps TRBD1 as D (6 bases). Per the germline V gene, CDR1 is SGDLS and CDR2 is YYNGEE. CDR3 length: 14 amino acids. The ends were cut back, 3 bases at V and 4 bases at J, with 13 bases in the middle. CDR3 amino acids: CASSGTGYGTEAFF. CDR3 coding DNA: TGTGCCAGCAGCGGTACAGGGTACGGCACTGAAGCTTTCTTT.

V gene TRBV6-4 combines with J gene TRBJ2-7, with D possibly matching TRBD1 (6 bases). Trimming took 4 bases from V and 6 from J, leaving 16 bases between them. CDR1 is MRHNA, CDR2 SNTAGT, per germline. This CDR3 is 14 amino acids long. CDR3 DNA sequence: TGTGCCAGCAGTGCGGGGCAGGGGTCAGGCGAGCAGTACTTC. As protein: CASSAGQGSGEQYF.

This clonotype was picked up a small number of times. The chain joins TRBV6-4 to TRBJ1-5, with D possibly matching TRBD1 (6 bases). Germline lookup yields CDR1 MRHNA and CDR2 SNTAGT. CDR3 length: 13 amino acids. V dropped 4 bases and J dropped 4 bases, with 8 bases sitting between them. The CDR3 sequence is CASSAGQNQPQHF. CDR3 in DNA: TGTGCCAGCAGTGCTGGACAGAATCAGCCCCAGCATTTT.

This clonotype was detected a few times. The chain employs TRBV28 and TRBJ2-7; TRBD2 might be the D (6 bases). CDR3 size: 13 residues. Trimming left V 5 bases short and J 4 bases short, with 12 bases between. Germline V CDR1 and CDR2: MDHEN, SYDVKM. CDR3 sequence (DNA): TGTGCCAGCAGTACGGGACTGAAGTACGAGCAGTACTTC. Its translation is CASSTGLKYEQYF.

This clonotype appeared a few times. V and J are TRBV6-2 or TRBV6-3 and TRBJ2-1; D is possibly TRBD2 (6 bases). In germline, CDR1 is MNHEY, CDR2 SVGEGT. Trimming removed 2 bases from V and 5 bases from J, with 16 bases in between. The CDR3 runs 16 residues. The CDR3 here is CASSYQVAGKNNEQFF. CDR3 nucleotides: TGTGCCAGCAGTTACCAGGTGGCGGGGAAAAACAATGAGCAGTTCTTC.

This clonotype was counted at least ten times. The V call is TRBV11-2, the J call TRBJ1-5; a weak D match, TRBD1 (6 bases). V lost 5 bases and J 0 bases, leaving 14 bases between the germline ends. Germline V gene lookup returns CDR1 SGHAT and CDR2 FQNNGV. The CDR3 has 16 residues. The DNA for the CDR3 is TGTGCCAGCAGCCCACGGACAGCCGATAGCAATCAGCCCCAGCATTTT. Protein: CASSPRTADSNQPQHF.

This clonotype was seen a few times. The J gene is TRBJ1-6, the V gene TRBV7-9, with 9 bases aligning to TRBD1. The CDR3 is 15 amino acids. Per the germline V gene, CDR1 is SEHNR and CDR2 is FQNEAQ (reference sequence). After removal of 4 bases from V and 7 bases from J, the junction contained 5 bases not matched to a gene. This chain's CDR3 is CASSSSGTGNSPLHF. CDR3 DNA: TGTGCCAGCAGCTCGTCCGGGACAGGGAATTCACCCCTCCACTTT.

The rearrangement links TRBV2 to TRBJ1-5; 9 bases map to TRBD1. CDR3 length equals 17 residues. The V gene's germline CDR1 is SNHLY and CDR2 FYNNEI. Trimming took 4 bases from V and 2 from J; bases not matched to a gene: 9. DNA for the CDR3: TGTGCCAGCAGTGGGGGACAGGGAGGATTGGGCAATCAGCCCCAGCATTTT. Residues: CASSGGQGGLGNQPQHF.

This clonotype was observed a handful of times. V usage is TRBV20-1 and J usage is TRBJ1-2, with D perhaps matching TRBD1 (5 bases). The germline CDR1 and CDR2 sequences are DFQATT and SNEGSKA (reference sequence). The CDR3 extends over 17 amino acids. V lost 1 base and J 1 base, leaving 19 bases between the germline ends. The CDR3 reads CSARGLTGPGVNYGYTF. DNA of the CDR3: TGCAGTGCTAGAGGACTAACGGGACCCGGGGTTAACTATGGCTACACCTTC.

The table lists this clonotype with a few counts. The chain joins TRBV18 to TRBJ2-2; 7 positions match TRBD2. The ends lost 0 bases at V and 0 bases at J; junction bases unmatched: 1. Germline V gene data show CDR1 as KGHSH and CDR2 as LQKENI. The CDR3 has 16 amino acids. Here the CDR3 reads CASSPPGGANTGELFF. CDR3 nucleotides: TGTGCCAGCTCACCACCGGGAGGGGCGAACACCGGGGAGCTGTTTTTT.

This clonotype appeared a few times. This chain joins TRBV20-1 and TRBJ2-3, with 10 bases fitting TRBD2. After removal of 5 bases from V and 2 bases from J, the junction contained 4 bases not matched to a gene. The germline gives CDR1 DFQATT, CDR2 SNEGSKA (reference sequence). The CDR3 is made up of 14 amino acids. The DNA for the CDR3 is TGCAGTGCTGCTAGCGGGAGTCCCACAGATACGCAGTATTTT. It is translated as CSAASGSPTDTQYF.